The source of this T cell receptor beta chain is a study of shared clonotypes between healthy human individuals. Clones were sequenced by immunoSEQ multiplex PCR, and TCRdb holds only the in-frame ones, with some missing. The table has 1.4 million or so clones, less than 99% seen once. Germline assignment: CDR1 SGDLS and CDR2 YYNGEE. V was shortened by 0 bases and J by 12 bases, with 10 bases between the two germline ends. This CDR3 spans 12 amino acids. The chain joins TRBV9 to TRBJ2-1; D is possibly TRBD1 (5 bases). This TCR came from a man aged 25-45 years in good health. The sample comprised naive CD4+ T cells sorted from blood. Subset indicated: CD45RA+ positively selected. DNA for the CDR3: TGTGCCAGCAGCGTAGAGGGGTCGGTGCAGTTCTTC. Amino acid sequence: CASSVEGSVQFF.